Listed here is a single T cell receptor (beta chain). What it binds is not known. The sequenced fragment ends 3 residues before the CDR3 boundary, so the rest is inferred from the germline J gene. The data stem from a study of T cells in women clearing cervical HPV infection. Study information: No precancer developed; the control's incident HPV16 infection cleared within 12 months. Study results and caveats: Richness differences could reflect unmeasured T-cell content per sample.

The table came from immunoSEQ multiplex PCR; TCRdb's copy has only in-frame clones and leaves some out. The repertoire table contains 45,000 to 50,000 clones. Cervical HPV DNA detected by MY09/MY11 PCR, typed by dot-blot. After removal of 3 bases from V and 4 bases from J, the junction contained 6 bases not matched to a gene. Germline-derived CDR1 and CDR2 are SGHRS and YFSETQ. The CDR3 has 15 amino acids. The TCR was taken from a woman between 18 and 70 years old with a cervical HPV16 infection that either progressed to CIN3+ or cleared (not recorded which). The V and J genes are TRBV5-1 and TRBJ2-3, with TRBD2 matching over 9 bases. Input material: blood buffy coat. CDR3 DNA (partial): TGCGCCAGCAGCTACGGGACTAGCATGCCAGATACG. The encoded protein is CASSYGTSMPDT. The whole CDR3 protein reads CASSYGTSMPDTQYF.